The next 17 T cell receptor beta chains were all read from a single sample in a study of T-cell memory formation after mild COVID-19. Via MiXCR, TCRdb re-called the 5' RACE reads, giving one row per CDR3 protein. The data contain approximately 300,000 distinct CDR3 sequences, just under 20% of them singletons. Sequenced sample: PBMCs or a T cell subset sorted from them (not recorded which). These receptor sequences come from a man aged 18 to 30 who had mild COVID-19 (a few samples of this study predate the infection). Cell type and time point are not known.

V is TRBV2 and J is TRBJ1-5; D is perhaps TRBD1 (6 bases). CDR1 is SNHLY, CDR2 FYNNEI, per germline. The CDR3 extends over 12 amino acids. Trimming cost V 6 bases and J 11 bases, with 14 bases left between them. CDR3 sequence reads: CASSSHGQSQHF. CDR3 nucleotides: TGTGCCAGCAGCTCCCACGGACAGTCCCAGCATTTT.

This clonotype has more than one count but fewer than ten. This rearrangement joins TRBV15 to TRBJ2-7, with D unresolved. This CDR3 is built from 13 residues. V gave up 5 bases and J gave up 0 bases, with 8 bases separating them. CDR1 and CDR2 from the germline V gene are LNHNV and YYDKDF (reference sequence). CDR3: CATSSRTSYEQYV. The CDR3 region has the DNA TGTGCCACCAGCTCACGTACCTCCTACGAGCAGTACGTC.

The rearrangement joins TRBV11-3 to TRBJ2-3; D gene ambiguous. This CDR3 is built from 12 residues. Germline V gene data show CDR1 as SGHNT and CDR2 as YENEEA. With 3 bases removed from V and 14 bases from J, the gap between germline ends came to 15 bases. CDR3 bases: TGTGCCAGCAGCTTTGATGGGGAAGGTCTGTATTTT. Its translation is CASSFDGEGLYF.

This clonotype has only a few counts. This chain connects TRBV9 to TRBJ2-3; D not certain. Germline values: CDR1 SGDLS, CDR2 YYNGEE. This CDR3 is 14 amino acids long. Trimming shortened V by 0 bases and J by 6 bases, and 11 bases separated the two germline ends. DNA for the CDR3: TGTGCCAGCAGCGTAGCCTCTGCAGGCGATACGCAGTATTTT. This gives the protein CASSVASAGDTQYF.

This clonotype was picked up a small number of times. The CDR3 sequence: CASSLQGAPNTGELFF. CDR3 in DNA: TGCGCCAGCAGCTTACAGGGGGCGCCGAACACCGGGGAGCTGTTTTTT. J is TRBJ2-2 and V is TRBV5-1; 9 nucleotides align to TRBD1. Germline V gene lookup returns CDR1 SGHRS and CDR2 YFSETQ. The V segment lost 2 bases and the J segment 0 bases; nucleotides outside the gene matches: 2. This CDR3 contains 16 residues.

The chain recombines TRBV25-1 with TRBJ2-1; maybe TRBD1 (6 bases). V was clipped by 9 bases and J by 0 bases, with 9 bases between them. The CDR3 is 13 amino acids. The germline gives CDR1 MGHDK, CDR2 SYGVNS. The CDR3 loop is CASTGPSYNEQFF. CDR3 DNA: TGTGCCAGTACAGGGCCCTCCTACAATGAGCAGTTCTTC.

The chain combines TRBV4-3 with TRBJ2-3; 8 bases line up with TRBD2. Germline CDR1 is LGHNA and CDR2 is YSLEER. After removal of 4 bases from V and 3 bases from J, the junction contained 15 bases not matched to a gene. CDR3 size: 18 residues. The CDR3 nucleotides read TGCGCCAGCAGCCCACGACCAGAGCGGGGGATTTATACAGATACGCAGTATTTT. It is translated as CASSPRPERGIYTDTQYF.

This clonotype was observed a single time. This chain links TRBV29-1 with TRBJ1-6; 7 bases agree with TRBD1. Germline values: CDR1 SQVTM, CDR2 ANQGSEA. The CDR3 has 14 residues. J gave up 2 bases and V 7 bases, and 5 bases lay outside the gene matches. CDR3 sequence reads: CSAATGTYNSPLHF. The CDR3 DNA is TGCAGCGCCGCGACAGGGACCTATAATTCACCCCTCCACTTT.

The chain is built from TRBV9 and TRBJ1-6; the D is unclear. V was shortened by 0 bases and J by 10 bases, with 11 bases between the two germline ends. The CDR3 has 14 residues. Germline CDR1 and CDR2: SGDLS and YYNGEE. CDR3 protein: CASSVAAGESPLHF. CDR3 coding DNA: TGTGCCAGCAGCGTAGCTGCGGGTGAGTCACCCCTCCACTTT.

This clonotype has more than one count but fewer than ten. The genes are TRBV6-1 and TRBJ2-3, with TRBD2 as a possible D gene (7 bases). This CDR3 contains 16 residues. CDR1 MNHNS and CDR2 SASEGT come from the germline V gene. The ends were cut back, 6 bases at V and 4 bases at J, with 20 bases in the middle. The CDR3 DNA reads TGTGCCAGCAGCCATCCTTGGGGGGGCCCCCCAGATACGCAGTATTTT. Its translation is CASSHPWGGPPDTQYF.

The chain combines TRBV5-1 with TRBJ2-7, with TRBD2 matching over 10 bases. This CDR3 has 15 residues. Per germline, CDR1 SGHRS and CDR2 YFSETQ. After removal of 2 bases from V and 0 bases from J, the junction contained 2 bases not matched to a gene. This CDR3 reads CASSFLAGVSYEQYF. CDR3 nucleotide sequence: TGCGCCAGCAGCTTTCTAGCGGGGGTCTCCTACGAGCAGTACTTC.

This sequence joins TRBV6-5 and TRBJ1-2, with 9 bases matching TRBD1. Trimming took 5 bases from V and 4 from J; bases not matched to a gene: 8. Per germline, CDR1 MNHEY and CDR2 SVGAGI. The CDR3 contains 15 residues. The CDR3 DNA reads TGTGCCAGCAGTAGACAAACAGGGGGCGCCTATGGCTACACCTTC. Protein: CASSRQTGGAYGYTF.

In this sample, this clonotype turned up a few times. The CDR3 DNA reads TGCGCCAGCAGCTTTTACGGGACGGAAAATCTTGAAGCTTTCTTT. It yields the protein CASSFYGTENLEAFF. This sequence joins TRBV5-1 and TRBJ1-1; a weak D match, TRBD1 (5 bases). Germline V gives CDR1 SGHRS, CDR2 YFSETQ. The V end lost 2 bases, the J end lost 7 bases, and 18 bases lay between the germline ends. This CDR3 has 15 amino acids. Drawing the rest from reference TRBV5-1 and TRBJ1-1, the complete variable domain is KAGVTQTPRYLIKTRGQQVTLSCSPISGHRSVSWYQQTPGQGLQFLFEYFSETQRNKGNFPGRFSGRQFSNSRSEMNVSTLELGDSALYLCASSFYGTENLEAFFGQGTRLTVV.

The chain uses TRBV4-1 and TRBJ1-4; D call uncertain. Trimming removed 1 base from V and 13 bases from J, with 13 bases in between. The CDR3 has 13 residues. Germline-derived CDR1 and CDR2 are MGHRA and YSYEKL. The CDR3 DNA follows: TGCGCCAGCAGCCAAGTACGGCAGGTCGTACTGTTTTTT. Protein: CASSQVRQVVLFF.

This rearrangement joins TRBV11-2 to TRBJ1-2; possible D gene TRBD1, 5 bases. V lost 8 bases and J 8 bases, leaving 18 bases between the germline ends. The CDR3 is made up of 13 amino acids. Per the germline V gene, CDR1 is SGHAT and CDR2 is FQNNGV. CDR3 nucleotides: TGTGCCAGCGGACCCAGGGAGAGTGAGGGCTACACCTTC. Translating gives CASGPRESEGYTF.

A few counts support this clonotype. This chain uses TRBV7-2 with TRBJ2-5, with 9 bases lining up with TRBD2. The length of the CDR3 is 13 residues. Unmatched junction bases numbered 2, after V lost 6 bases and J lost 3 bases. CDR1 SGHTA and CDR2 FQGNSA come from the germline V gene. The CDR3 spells CASRKRGEETQYF. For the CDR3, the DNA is TGTGCCAGCAGGAAGCGGGGGGAAGAGACCCAGTACTTC.

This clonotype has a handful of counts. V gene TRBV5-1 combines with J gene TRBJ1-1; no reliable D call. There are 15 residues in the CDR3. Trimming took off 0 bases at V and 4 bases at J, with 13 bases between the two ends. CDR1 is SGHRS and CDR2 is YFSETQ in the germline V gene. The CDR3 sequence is CASSLVGPTVTEAFF. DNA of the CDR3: TGCGCCAGCAGCTTGGTAGGACCGACGGTCACTGAAGCTTTCTTT.